A selection of T cell receptor beta chains follows, all from one sample in a study of technical replicates of blood from a few donors. Profiling relied on immunoSEQ multiplex PCR, and the TCRdb table lists in-frame clones only, not all of them. The table has 60,000 to 65,000 clones, approximately 86% seen once; the top ten hold around 5.1%. The material sequenced was PBMCs. These receptor sequences come from a human donor in good health. Some clones in this sample may be carry-over from other donors' samples. CDR3s include the opening cysteine and the closing phenylalanine or tryptophan. A D gene is named only where the DNA matches it firmly. Rows give clone size only sometimes, using once, few, many, or a class for an expanded clone.

D gene	V gene	clone size	J gene	CDR3 DNA	CDR3 protein
NA	TRBV6-6	NA	TRBJ2-2	TGTGCCAGCAGTCATAACACCGGGGAGCTGTTTTTT	CASSHNTGELFF
NA	TRBV7-2	NA	TRBJ2-7	TGTGCCAGCGCCGGGGGCGGGGGCTCCTACGAGCAGTACTTC	CASAGGGGSYEQYF
NA	TRBV18	NA	TRBJ1-1	TGTGCCAGCTCCCTCGACAGGAACACTGAAGCTTTCTTT	CASSLDRNTEAFF
NA	TRBV9	NA	TRBJ2-1	TGTGCCAGCAGCGTAGCTAGTCACCGTGGTGAGCAGTTCTTC	CASSVASHRGEQFF
NA	TRBV15	NA	TRBJ1-2	TGTGCCACCAGCGAGGCTAGGAGTGGCTACACCTTC	CATSEARSGYTF
NA	TRBV5-1	NA	TRBJ1-6	TGCGCCAGCAGCCAGGAGGGGGGGGGTTCACCCCTCCACTTT	CASSQEGGGSPLHF
TRBD2	TRBV7-3	NA	TRBJ2-7	TGTGCCAGCAGCTTAGGCGGGAGTGCCAACGAGCAGTACTTC	CASSLGGSANEQYF
TRBD2	TRBV9	NA	TRBJ2-5	TGTGCCAGCAGCGTTACAGCGGGGGGGAGCTGGCGGTCCTCTGGCGAGACCCAGTACTTC	CASSVTAGGSWRSSGETQYF
TRBD1	TRBV7-6	NA	TRBJ2-3	TGTGCCAGCAGCTTAGGGACAGGGTTTAGCACAGATACGCAGTATTTT	CASSLGTGFSTDTQYF
TRBD1	TRBV29-1	NA	TRBJ1-3	TGCAGCGTGGAAGGAACCGGGACAGGGGGAAACACCATATATTTT	CSVEGTGTGGNTIYF
NA	TRBV19	once	TRBJ1-2	TGTGCCAGTAGTCTCGCACAACCGGGGGTGGAGTCTCGCTACACCTTC	CASSLAQPGVESRYTF
NA	TRBV7-9	NA	TRBJ1-2	TGTGCCAGCAGCCCGAGTACGCGGGGGAACTATGGCTACACCTTC	CASSPSTRGNYGYTF
TRBD2	TRBV4-1	NA	TRBJ2-7	TGCGCCAGCAGCCATGCTAGCGGGGGAGCAAACTACGAGCAGTACTTC	CASSHASGGANYEQYF
NA	TRBV7-9	few	TRBJ2-5	TGTGCCAGCAGTCCCCAGCGGCACCAAGAGACCCAGTACTTC	CASSPQRHQETQYF
NA	TRBV7-2	NA	TRBJ2-5	TGTGCCAGCAGCTTCTACGGGGAAGAGACCCAGTACTTC	CASSFYGEETQYF
NA	TRBV5-1	NA	TRBJ2-2	TGCGCCAGCAGCTTGGACGGGGGTAGTACCGGGGAGCTGTTTTTT	CASSLDGGSTGELFF
NA	TRBV27	NA	TRBJ2-3	TGTGCCAGCAGTTTATGGGTGGCGGGTCAGAATAGCTGGGGCACAGATACGCAGTATTTT	CASSLWVAGQNSWGTDTQYF
NA	TRBV7-8	NA	TRBJ2-1	TGTGCCAGCAGCCCCCCCGAGTATCATGAGCAGTTCTTC	CASSPPEYHEQFF
TRBD1	TRBV9	NA	TRBJ2-1	TGTGCCAGCAGCCGCCTGACAGGGGCCTACAATGAGCAGTTCTTC	CASSRLTGAYNEQFF
NA	TRBV7-6	NA	TRBJ1-2	TGTGCCAGCAGCCACGCGGGGGGCTATGGCTACACCTTC	CASSHAGGYGYTF
TRBD2	TRBV4-2	NA	TRBJ2-3	TGTGCCAGCAGCCAAGAATCCGGACTAGCGGGAGTAGGAGATACGCAGTATTTT	CASSQESGLAGVGDTQYF
NA	TRBV19	NA	TRBJ1-6	TGTGCCAGTAGTCCTCGCGAGGGTAATTCACCCCTCCACTTT	CASSPREGNSPLHF
NA	TRBV7-2	few	TRBJ1-1	TGTGCCAGCAGCCCAACACGGAACACTGAAGCTTTCTTT	CASSPTRNTEAFF
NA	TRBV6-1	once	TRBJ1-4	TGTGCCAGCGCCCCTGGGGGCGCGGGTGAAAAACTGTTTTTT	CASAPGGAGEKLFF
NA	TRBV10-3	NA	TRBJ1-2	TGTGCCATCAGTGAAGGGGGCTATGGCTACACCTTC	CAISEGGYGYTF
TRBD2	TRBV4-2	NA	TRBJ2-3	TGTGCCAGCAGCCCTGCAATTGGGGGGGAAGACACAGATACGCAGTATTTT	CASSPAIGGEDTDTQYF
TRBD2	TRBV30	NA	TRBJ2-1	TGTGCCTGGAGAAGGACTAGCGGACACAATGAGCAGTTCTTC	CAWRRTSGHNEQFF
TRBD1	TRBV5-1	NA	TRBJ1-2	TGCGCCAGCAGCCCGACCGGGACAGGGGCAGGAAAGTATGGCTACACCTTC	CASSPTGTGAGKYGYTF
NA	TRBV7-3	NA	TRBJ1-1	TGTGCCAGCAGCTTAAGTATAGGGGTGAGAACTGAAGCTTTCTTT	CASSLSIGVRTEAFF
TRBD1	TRBV5-5	NA	TRBJ2-7	TGTGCCAGCACCCGGGGGACAGGGAGCTACGAGCAGTACTTC	CASTRGTGSYEQYF
TRBD1	TRBV10-3	NA	TRBJ2-6	TGTGCCATCAGCACCGGGACAGGGTCTGGGGCCAACGTCCTGACTTTC	CAISTGTGSGANVLTF
NA	TRBV2	NA	TRBJ1-1	TGTGCCAGCAGTGTACAGGGCAACACTGAAGCTTTCTTT	CASSVQGNTEAFF
TRBD1	TRBV9	NA	TRBJ2-7	TGTGCCAGCAGCGTAGAAGGCGGGGGACAGGGGGCGCGGGAGCAGTACTTC	CASSVEGGGQGAREQYF
TRBD2	TRBV4-3	NA	TRBJ2-3	TGCGCCAGCAGCCAAGACCTAGCGGGGGTGTCAGATACGCAGTATTTT	CASSQDLAGVSDTQYF
TRBD1	TRBV2	once	TRBJ2-3	TGTGCAACCCAAAAGGGCAGGGGGCCGGATACGCAGTATTTT	CATQKGRGPDTQYF
NA	TRBV5-3	NA	TRBJ2-5	TGTGCCAGAAGCCCGGGGCAAGAGACCCAGTACTTC	CARSPGQETQYF
TRBD2	TRBV6-5	NA	TRBJ2-1	TGTGCCAGCAGTTCGGTCACGGGAGGTCGGAATGAGCAGTTCTTC	CASSSVTGGRNEQFF
NA	TRBV27	NA	TRBJ2-6	TGTGCCAGCAGTTCCCTCGACAGGAAATACTCTGGGGCCAACGTCCTGACTTTC	CASSSLDRKYSGANVLTF
TRBD2	TRBV7-2	NA	TRBJ2-3	TGTGCCAGCAGCTTAGGACTAGCGGGGTTGGGCACAGATACGCAGTATTTT	CASSLGLAGLGTDTQYF
TRBD1	TRBV10-3	NA	TRBJ1-1	TGTGCCATCAGTGCTACCCAGACAGGGGGAAACACTGAAGCTTTCTTT	CAISATQTGGNTEAFF
TRBD2	TRBV4-1	NA	TRBJ2-1	TGCGCCAGCAGCCAAGTGGGACTAGCGGGAGGGAGGGAGTTCTTC	CASSQVGLAGGREFF